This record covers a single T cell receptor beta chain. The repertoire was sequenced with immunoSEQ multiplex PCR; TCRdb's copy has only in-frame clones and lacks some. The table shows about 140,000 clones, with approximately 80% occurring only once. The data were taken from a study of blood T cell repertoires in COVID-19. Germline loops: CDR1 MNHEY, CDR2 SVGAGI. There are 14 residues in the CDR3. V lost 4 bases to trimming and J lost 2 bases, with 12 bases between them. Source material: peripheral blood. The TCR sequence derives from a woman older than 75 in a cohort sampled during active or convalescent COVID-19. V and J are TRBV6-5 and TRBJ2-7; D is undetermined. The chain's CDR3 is CASSSKLPPYEQYF. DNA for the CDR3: TGTGCCAGCAGTTCAAAACTTCCCCCCTACGAGCAGTACTTC.